The 21 T cell receptor beta chains listed next were all sequenced from one sample in a study of blood T cell repertoires in COVID-19. Only in-frame clones appear in the TCRdb table, and some are missing; sequencing was by immunoSEQ multiplex PCR. The table records roughly 43,000 clones, over 80% of them present only once. Sequencing used peripheral blood. The receptors shown here come from a woman at least 80 years old with acute or convalescent COVID-19.

The rearrangement joins TRBV6-1 to TRBJ1-5, with D perhaps TRBD1 (5 bases). The CDR3 sequence is 14 residues long. CDR1 MNHNS and CDR2 SASEGT come from the germline V gene. V lost 2 bases to trimming and J lost 5 bases, with 10 bases between them. The CDR3 sequence is CASSEWGEDQPQHF. The CDR3 DNA follows: TGTGCCAGCAGTGAATGGGGGGAGGATCAGCCCCAGCATTTT.

The V and J genes are TRBV28 and TRBJ1-1, with D unresolved. The CDR3 is made up of 12 amino acids. Germline values: CDR1 MDHEN, CDR2 SYDVKM. The V gene lost 2 bases and the J gene lost 5 bases, with 6 bases spanning the gap. CDR3 region: CASSLLETEAFF. The CDR3 nucleotides are TGTGCCAGCAGTTTACTGGAGACTGAAGCTTTCTTT.

This clone was counted between two and nine times. The rearrangement joins TRBV25-1 to TRBJ1-1, with TRBD1 as a possible D gene (5 bases). Germline CDR1 and CDR2: MGHDK and SYGVNS. The CDR3 runs to 14 residues. V was cut by 7 bases and J by 5 bases, with 17 bases left in between. The CDR3: CASTRTGRDTEAFF. CDR3 in DNA: TGTGCCAGCACTCGGACGGGCAGGGATACTGAAGCTTTCTTT.

This clone was seen only once. The chain recombines TRBV5-1 with TRBJ1-3, with D possibly matching TRBD1 (6 bases). Germline assignment: CDR1 SGHRS and CDR2 YFSETQ. The CDR3 has 14 amino acids. The germline V and J ends were trimmed by 0 bases and 4 bases, with 8 bases remaining between them. The CDR3 coding sequence is TGCGCCAGCAGCTTGGATGGGACAGGAAACACCATATATTTT. This encodes CASSLDGTGNTIYF.

The chain is built from TRBV18 and TRBJ1-4; D call uncertain. This CDR3 is 13 amino acids long. The V gene's germline CDR1 is KGHSH and CDR2 LQKENI. Trimming took off 4 bases at V and 6 bases at J, with 9 bases between the two ends. The CDR3 spells CASSRERDEKLFF. The CDR3 nucleotides are TGTGCCAGCTCACGGGAGAGGGATGAAAAACTGTTTTTT.

This clone was recorded once. The chain carries TRBV6-5 and TRBJ2-3; the match to TRBD1 covers 7 bases. J gave up 6 bases and V 6 bases, and 6 bases lay outside the gene matches. This CDR3 is built from 13 residues. Germline loops: CDR1 MNHEY, CDR2 SVGAGI. The CDR3, as DNA: TGTGCCAGCAGGACAGGGTTGGGTGATACGCAGTATTTT. Translation gives CASRTGLGDTQYF.

This clone has more than one count but fewer than ten. This chain connects TRBV11-3 to TRBJ2-5; 9 bases fit TRBD2. In germline, CDR1 is SGHNT, CDR2 YENEEA. With 5 bases clipped from V and 5 bases from J, the junction kept 12 bases outside the gene matches. The CDR3 has 16 amino acids. The CDR3 coding sequence is TGTGCCAGCAGCCCGGGCCTCCAGCGGGGGGAGGAGACCCAGTACTTC. Protein: CASSPGLQRGEETQYF.

This clone was detected only once. V and J are TRBV2 and TRBJ1-1; no definite D call. This CDR3 comprises 11 residues. Germline CDR1 SNHLY, CDR2 FYNNEI. V was clipped by 8 bases and J by 4 bases, with 8 bases between them. CDR3 in amino acids: CASGGSTEAFF. The CDR3 DNA follows: TGTGCCAGCGGCGGGAGCACTGAAGCTTTCTTT.

The chain combines TRBV28 with TRBJ2-5; possibly TRBD2 for D (5 bases). Germline CDR1 and CDR2: MDHEN and SYDVKM. There are 15 residues in the CDR3. Trimming took off 5 bases at V and 1 base at J, with 14 bases between the two ends. CDR3 residues: CASSPSSKTQETQYF. The CDR3, as DNA: TGTGCCAGCAGTCCATCTAGCAAAACCCAAGAGACCCAGTACTTC.

The chain uses TRBV5-4 and TRBJ1-1, with no clear D. V gave up 2 bases and J gave up 1 base, with 6 bases separating them. Looked up from germline, CDR1 is SGHNT and CDR2 is YYREEE (reference sequence). The CDR3 has 13 residues. The CDR3 loop reads CASSLPGNTEAFF. CDR3 bases: TGTGCCAGCAGCTTACCGGGGAACACTGAAGCTTTCTTT.

This clone was recorded once. The J gene is TRBJ1-5, the V gene TRBV18; 8 bases are shared with TRBD1. The CDR3 is 16 amino acids. Germline values: CDR1 KGHSH, CDR2 LQKENI. J lost 9 bases, V lost 4 bases, and 14 bases had no gene match. The CDR3 bases are TGTGCCAGCTCACTGGAAGGGGCAGGGGGCGCGTGGCCCCAGCATTTT. It specifies CASSLEGAGGAWPQHF.

The chain combines TRBV19 with TRBJ1-1, with D possibly matching TRBD1 (5 bases). CDR3 length: 13 residues. The V gene's germline CDR1 is LNHDA and CDR2 SQIVND (reference sequence). Trimming pared 7 bases from V and 4 bases from J, leaving 13 bases between. The CDR3 loop reads CASTGREITEAFF. In nucleotides, the CDR3 is TGTGCCAGTACGGGCAGGGAAATCACTGAAGCTTTCTTT.

The chain uses TRBV3-1 (or the pseudogene TRBV3-2) and TRBJ2-7; D is perhaps TRBD2 (6 bases). From germline, CDR1 is LGHDT and CDR2 YNNKEL (reference sequence). V was shortened by 6 bases and J by 3 bases, with 15 bases between the two germline ends. The CDR3 length is 14 residues. The CDR3 here is CASSPNAGSYEQYF. The CDR3 region has the DNA TGTGCCAGCAGTCCGAATGCGGGGAGCTACGAGCAGTACTTC.

The chain couples TRBV5-3 to TRBJ2-3, with TRBD2 identical over 7 bases. TRBV5-3 is classed as an ORF, of uncertain function. The CDR3 extends over 16 amino acids. V shed 2 bases, J shed 2 bases, and the junction held 8 bases outside the gene matches. The CDR3 nucleotides are TGTGCCAGAAGCTTACCGGGGGGATCGATCACAGATACGCAGTATTTT. It encodes CARSLPGGSITDTQYF.

The V gene is TRBV10-3, the J gene TRBJ2-3, with 7 bases identical to TRBD2. V lost 6 bases and J lost 0; bases outside the gene matches: 6. CDR1 ENHRY and CDR2 SYGVKD come from the germline V gene. The CDR3 runs 15 residues. The CDR3 reads CAISSSGDSTDTQYF. The CDR3 nucleotides are TGTGCCATCAGCTCTAGCGGAGACAGCACAGATACGCAGTATTTT.

V is TRBV6-1 and J is TRBJ1-6, with a weak D call TRBD1 (6 bases). CDR1 and CDR2 from the germline V gene are MNHNS and SASEGT. V was pared by 7 bases and J by 10 bases, with 14 bases between. There are 13 residues in the CDR3. CDR3 residues: CASNPDSLSPLHF. DNA for the CDR3: TGTGCCAGCAACCCGGACAGCCTATCACCCCTCCACTTT.

The rearrangement joins TRBV7-9 to TRBJ2-1, with TRBD2 identical over 8 bases. After removal of 3 bases from V and 5 bases from J, the junction contained 3 bases not matched to a gene. This CDR3 spans 14 amino acids. Germline loops: CDR1 SEHNR, CDR2 FQNEAQ (reference sequence). The CDR3 DNA follows: TGTGCCAGCAGCTTGGGACTAGGGGACAATGAGCAGTTCTTC. Its translation: CASSLGLGDNEQFF.

V usage is TRBV30 and J usage is TRBJ2-1; 7 nucleotides line up with TRBD2. CDR1 and CDR2 (germline): GTSNPN, SVGIG (reference sequence). V was clipped by 1 base and J by 3 bases; unmatched bases: 6. The length of the CDR3 is 15 residues. The CDR3 is CAWSADTGGYNEQFF. The CDR3 DNA is TGTGCCTGGAGTGCAGACACGGGAGGCTACAATGAGCAGTTCTTC.

The chain joins TRBV14 to TRBJ1-4; maybe TRBD1 (5 bases). CDR3 length: 17 residues. V was trimmed by 0 bases and J by 0 bases, leaving 11 bases between them. Germline V CDR1 and CDR2: SGHDN, FVKESK. CDR3: CASSQDIRGATNEKLFF. Here the CDR3 DNA reads TGTGCCAGCAGCCAAGATATCCGGGGGGCAACTAATGAAAAACTGTTTTTT.

V is TRBV5-4 and J is TRBJ1-2; no clear D gene. Per germline, CDR1 SGHNT and CDR2 YYREEE (reference sequence). V was shortened by 4 bases and J by 3 bases, with 13 bases between the two germline ends. The length of the CDR3 is 14 residues. Written as DNA, the CDR3 is TGTGCCAGCAGCCCGACCGGAGAGGACTATGGCTACACCTTC. Protein: CASSPTGEDYGYTF.

This clone was seen just once. The V gene is TRBV7-2, the J gene TRBJ1-3; possibly TRBD1 for D (5 bases). This CDR3 comprises 14 residues. Trimming pared 5 bases from V and 2 bases from J, leaving 10 bases between. Germline assignment: CDR1 SGHTA and CDR2 FQGNSA. The CDR3 DNA follows: TGTGCCAGCAGCCTAGGGGCGCCTGGAAACACCATATATTTT. It translates to CASSLGAPGNTIYF.